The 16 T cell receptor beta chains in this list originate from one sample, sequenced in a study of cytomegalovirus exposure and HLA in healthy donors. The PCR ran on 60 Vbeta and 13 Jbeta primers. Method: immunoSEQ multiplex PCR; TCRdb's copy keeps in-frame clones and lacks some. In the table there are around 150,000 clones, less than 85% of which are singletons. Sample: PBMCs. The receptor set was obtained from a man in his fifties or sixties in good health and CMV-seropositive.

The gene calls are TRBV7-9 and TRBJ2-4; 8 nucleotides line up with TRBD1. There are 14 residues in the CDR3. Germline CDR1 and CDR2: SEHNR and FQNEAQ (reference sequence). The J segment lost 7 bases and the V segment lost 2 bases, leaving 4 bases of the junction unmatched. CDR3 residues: CASSLQGAVNIQYF. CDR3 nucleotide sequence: TGTGCCAGCAGCTTACAGGGGGCTGTGAACATTCAGTACTTC.

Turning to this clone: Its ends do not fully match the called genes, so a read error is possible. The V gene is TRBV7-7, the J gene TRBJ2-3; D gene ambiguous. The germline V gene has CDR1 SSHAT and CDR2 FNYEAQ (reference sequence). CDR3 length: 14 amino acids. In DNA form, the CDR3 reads TGTGCTAGCAGCCTAGACCGGGGCACAGATACGCAGTATTTT. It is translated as CASSLDRGTDTQYF.

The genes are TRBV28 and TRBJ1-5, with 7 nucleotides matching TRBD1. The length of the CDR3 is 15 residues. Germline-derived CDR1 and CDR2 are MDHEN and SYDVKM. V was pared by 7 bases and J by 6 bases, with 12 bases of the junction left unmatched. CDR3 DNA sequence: TGTGCCAGCACCTCCCCCCAGGGGGTAGGTCAGCCCCAGCATTTT. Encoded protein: CASTSPQGVGQPQHF.

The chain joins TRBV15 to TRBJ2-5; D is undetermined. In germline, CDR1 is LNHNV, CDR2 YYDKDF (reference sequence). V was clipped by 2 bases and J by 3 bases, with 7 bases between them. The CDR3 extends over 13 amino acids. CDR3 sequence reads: CATSRTFEETQYF. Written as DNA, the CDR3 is TGTGCCACCAGCAGAACATTCGAAGAGACCCAGTACTTC.

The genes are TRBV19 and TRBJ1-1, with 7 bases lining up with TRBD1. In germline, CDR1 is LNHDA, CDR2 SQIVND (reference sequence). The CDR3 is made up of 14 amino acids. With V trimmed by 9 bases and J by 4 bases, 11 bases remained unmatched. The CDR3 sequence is CASVPTGVVTEAFF. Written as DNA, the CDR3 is TGTGCCAGCGTTCCCACAGGGGTGGTCACTGAAGCTTTCTTT.

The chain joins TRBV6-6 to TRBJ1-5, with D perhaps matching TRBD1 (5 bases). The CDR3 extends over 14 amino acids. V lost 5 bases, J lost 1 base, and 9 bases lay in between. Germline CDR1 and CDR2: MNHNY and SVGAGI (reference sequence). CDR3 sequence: CASSHQGSNQPQHF. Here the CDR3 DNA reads TGTGCCAGCAGTCACCAGGGAAGCAATCAGCCCCAGCATTTT.

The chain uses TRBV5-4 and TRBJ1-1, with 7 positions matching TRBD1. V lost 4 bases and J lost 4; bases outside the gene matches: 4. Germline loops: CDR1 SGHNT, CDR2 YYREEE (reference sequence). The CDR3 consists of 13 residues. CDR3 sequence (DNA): TGTGCCAGCAGCGAACCAGGGGGCACTGAAGCTTTCTTT. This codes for CASSEPGGTEAFF. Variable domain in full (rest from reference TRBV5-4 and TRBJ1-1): ETGVTQSPTHLIKTRGQQVTLRCSSQSGHNTVSWYQQALGQGPQFIFQYYREEENGRGNFPPRFSGLQFPNYSSELNVNALELDDSALYLCASSEPGGTEAFFGQGTRLTVV.

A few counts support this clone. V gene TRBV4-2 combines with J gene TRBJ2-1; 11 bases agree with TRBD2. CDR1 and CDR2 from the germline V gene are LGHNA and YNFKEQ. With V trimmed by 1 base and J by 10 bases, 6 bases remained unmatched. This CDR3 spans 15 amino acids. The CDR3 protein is CASSQVRASGREQFF. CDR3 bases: TGTGCCAGCAGCCAAGTTCGGGCTAGCGGGAGGGAGCAGTTCTTC.

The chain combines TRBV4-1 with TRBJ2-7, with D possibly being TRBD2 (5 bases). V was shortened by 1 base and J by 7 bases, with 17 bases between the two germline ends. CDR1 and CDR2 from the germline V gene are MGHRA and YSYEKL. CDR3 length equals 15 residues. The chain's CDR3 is CASSQVRSLAGEQYF. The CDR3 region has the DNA TGCGCCAGCAGCCAAGTACGGAGCCTAGCTGGGGAGCAGTACTTC.

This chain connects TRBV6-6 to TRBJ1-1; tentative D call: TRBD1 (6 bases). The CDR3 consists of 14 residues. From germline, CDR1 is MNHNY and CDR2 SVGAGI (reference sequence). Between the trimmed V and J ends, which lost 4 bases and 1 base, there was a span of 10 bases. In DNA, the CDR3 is TGTGCCAGCAGTTCAGGGACATCGAACACTGAAGCTTTCTTT. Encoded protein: CASSSGTSNTEAFF.

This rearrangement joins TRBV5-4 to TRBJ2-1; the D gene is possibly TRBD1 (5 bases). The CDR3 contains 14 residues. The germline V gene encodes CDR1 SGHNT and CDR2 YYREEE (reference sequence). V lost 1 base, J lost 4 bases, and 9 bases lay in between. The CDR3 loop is CASSLPGPYNEQFF. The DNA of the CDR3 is TGTGCCAGCAGCTTGCCAGGGCCATACAATGAGCAGTTCTTC.

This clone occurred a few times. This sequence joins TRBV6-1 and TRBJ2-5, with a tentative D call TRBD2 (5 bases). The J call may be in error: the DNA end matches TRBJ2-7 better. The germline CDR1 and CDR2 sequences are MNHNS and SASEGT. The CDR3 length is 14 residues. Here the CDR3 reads CASRERETSYEQYF. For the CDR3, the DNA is TGTGCCAGCAGGGAAAGGGAGACCTCCTACGAGCAGTACTTC.

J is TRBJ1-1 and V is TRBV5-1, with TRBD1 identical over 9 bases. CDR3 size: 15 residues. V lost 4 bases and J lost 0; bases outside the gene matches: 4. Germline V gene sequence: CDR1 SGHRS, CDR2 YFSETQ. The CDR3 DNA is TGCGCCAGCAGCAGCGGACAGGGGATGAACACTGAAGCTTTCTTT. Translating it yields CASSSGQGMNTEAFF.

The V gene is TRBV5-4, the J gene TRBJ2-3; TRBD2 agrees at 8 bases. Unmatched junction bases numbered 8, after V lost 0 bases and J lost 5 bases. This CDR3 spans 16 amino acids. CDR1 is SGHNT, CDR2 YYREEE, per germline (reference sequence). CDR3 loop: CASSLALAGEGDTQYF. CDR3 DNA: TGTGCCAGCAGCTTGGCCCTAGCGGGCGAGGGAGATACGCAGTATTTT.

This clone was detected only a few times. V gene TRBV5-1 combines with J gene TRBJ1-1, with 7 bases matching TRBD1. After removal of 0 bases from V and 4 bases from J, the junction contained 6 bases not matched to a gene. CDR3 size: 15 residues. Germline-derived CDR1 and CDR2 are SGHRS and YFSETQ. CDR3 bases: TGCGCCAGCAGCTTGGACTTACAGGGGACCACTGAAGCTTTCTTT. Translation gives CASSLDLQGTTEAFF.

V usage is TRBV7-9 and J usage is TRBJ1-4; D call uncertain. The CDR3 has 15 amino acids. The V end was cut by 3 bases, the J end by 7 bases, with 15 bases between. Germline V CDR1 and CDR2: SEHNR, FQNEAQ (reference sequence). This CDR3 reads CASSFSLAAGEKLFF. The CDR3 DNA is TGTGCCAGCAGCTTTTCACTGGCAGCGGGTGAAAAACTGTTTTTT.